These 20 T cell receptor beta chains were all obtained from the same sample, sequenced in a study of blood T cell repertoires in COVID-19. Profiled with immunoSEQ multiplex PCR; TCRdb holds only in-frame clones, not every one. This table holds 230,000 or so clones, around 80% found once. Sequenced input: peripheral blood. These receptors came from a human donor in a cohort sampled during active COVID-19.

J is TRBJ2-7 and V is TRBV19; no firm D call. V shed 10 bases and J shed 2 bases, with 9 bases lying between them. Germline values: CDR1 LNHDA, CDR2 SQIVND (reference sequence). This CDR3 has 11 residues. The CDR3, as DNA: TGTGCCACCTCTGTCCCCTACGAGCAGTACTTC. This gives the protein CATSVPYEQYF.

This chain links TRBV4-2 with TRBJ2-1; unclear D gene. V lost 0 bases, J lost 13 bases, and 13 bases lay in between. CDR3 size: 13 residues. Germline V gives CDR1 LGHNA, CDR2 YNFKEQ. The CDR3 protein is CASSQDSVMKQFF. The CDR3 bases are TGTGCCAGCAGCCAAGATTCGGTAATGAAACAGTTCTTC.

V gene TRBV18 combines with J gene TRBJ2-7; 7 bases fit TRBD2. The CDR3 runs to 13 residues. In germline, CDR1 is KGHSH, CDR2 LQKENI. With 6 bases clipped from V and 7 bases from J, the junction kept 9 bases outside the gene matches. The CDR3: CASSGLSEGEQYF. The DNA for the CDR3 is TGTGCCAGCTCGGGACTATCCGAGGGGGAGCAGTACTTC.

The chain is built from TRBV19 and TRBJ2-7, with 8 bases fitting TRBD1. The V gene end was trimmed by 5 bases and the J gene end by 6 bases; junction bases not matched to a gene: 9. From germline, CDR1 is LNHDA and CDR2 SQIVND (reference sequence). This CDR3 spans 14 amino acids. Here the CDR3 DNA reads TGTGCCAGTAGTCCAAGGGACAGGCCCTCCGAGCAGTACTTC. Translation gives CASSPRDRPSEQYF.

This chain uses TRBV28 with TRBJ2-2, with 7 positions matching TRBD1. V gave up 8 bases and J gave up 2 bases; unmatched junction bases: 8. Germline CDR1 MDHEN, CDR2 SYDVKM. The CDR3 extends over 15 amino acids. This CDR3 is CASFPSGGNTGELFF. In DNA, the CDR3 is TGTGCCAGCTTCCCGTCAGGGGGTAACACCGGGGAGCTGTTTTTT.

The J gene is TRBJ2-7, the V gene TRBV7-2; the D gene is possibly TRBD2 (6 bases). Trimming took off 9 bases at V and 5 bases at J, with 14 bases between the two ends. CDR1 and CDR2 from the germline V gene are SGHTA and FQGNSA. This CDR3 has 12 residues. The CDR3 spells CASGTARNEQYF. The CDR3 bases are TGTGCCAGTGGGACTGCCCGGAACGAGCAGTACTTC. Full variable domain (outside the CDR3, taken from reference TRBV7-2 and TRBJ2-7): GAGVSQSPSNKVTEKGKDVELRCDPISGHTALYWYRQSLGQGLEFLIYFQGNSAPDKSGLPSDRFSAERTGGSVSTLTIQRTQQEDSAVYLCASGTARNEQYFGPGTRLTVT.

This rearrangement joins TRBV18 to TRBJ1-5, with TRBD1 as a possible D gene (6 bases). The CDR3 consists of 14 residues. Trimming left V 3 bases short and J 5 bases short, with 11 bases between. Germline lookup yields CDR1 KGHSH and CDR2 LQKENI. The CDR3 coding sequence is TGTGCCAGCTCACCTGGGACACGCGATCAGCCCCAGCATTTT. Amino acids: CASSPGTRDQPQHF. The full variable domain, in which reference TRBV18 and TRBJ1-5 provide the parts outside the CDR3, is NAGVMQNPRHLVRRRGQEARLRCSPMKGHSHVYWYRQLPEEGLKFMVYLQKENIIDESGMPKERFSAEFPKEGPSILRIQQVVRGDSAAYFCASSPGTRDQPQHFGDGTRLSIL.

V usage is TRBV5-1 and J usage is TRBJ2-5, with 10 bases matching TRBD2. V was pared by 0 bases and J by 1 base, with 3 bases of the junction left unmatched. The CDR3 is 16 amino acids. Germline V gene sequence: CDR1 SGHRS, CDR2 YFSETQ. The CDR3 reads CASSLVWTSGQETQYF. CDR3 coding DNA: TGCGCCAGCAGCTTGGTTTGGACTAGCGGCCAAGAGACCCAGTACTTC.

The V gene is TRBV18, the J gene TRBJ1-5; the match to TRBD1 covers 8 bases. This CDR3 has 17 amino acids. Per germline, CDR1 KGHSH and CDR2 LQKENI. The V and J ends lost 2 bases and 0 bases, in that order; junction bases with no gene match: 6. The CDR3 region is CASSPNRGGYSNQPQHF. The CDR3 DNA reads as TGTGCCAGCTCACCAAACAGGGGGGGATATAGCAATCAGCCCCAGCATTTT.

The gene calls are TRBV6-2 or TRBV6-3 and TRBJ2-7; D is perhaps TRBD2 (6 bases). The germline V gene has CDR1 MNHEY and CDR2 SVGEGT. Trimming pared 3 bases from V and 2 bases from J, leaving 14 bases between. The CDR3 length is 15 residues. The CDR3, as DNA: TGTGCCAGCAGTTATGCCGGGAGTAGTACCTACGAGCAGTACTTC. It specifies CASSYAGSSTYEQYF.

This clone showed up just once. The CDR3 region is CASSVDRGRDQPQHF. CDR3 coding DNA: TGTGCCAGCAGTGTCGACAGGGGACGGGATCAGCCCCAGCATTTT. The gene calls are TRBV6-4 and TRBJ1-5; the match to TRBD1 covers 8 bases. The length of the CDR3 is 15 residues. V was pared by 4 bases and J by 5 bases, with 7 bases of the junction left unmatched. CDR1 is MRHNA, CDR2 SNTAGT, per germline.

This clone was seen a few times. V and J are TRBV30 and TRBJ1-1; D is perhaps TRBD1 (6 bases). Deletions cut 5 bases from V and 5 bases from J, with 21 bases between. Germline lookup yields CDR1 GTSNPN and CDR2 SVGIG (reference sequence). There are 15 residues in the CDR3. Here the CDR3 reads CAWQDGAGVITEAFF. In nucleotides, the CDR3 is TGTGCCTGGCAGGACGGAGCAGGGGTTATTACTGAAGCTTTCTTT.

This chain joins TRBV5-1 and TRBJ2-3; the match to TRBD2 covers 9 bases. Germline V gene sequence: CDR1 SGHRS, CDR2 YFSETQ. This CDR3 comprises 17 residues. The J segment lost 2 bases and the V segment lost 4 bases, leaving 11 bases of the junction unmatched. CDR3: CASSNGPASGTTDTQYF. The CDR3 DNA reads as TGCGCCAGCAGCAACGGGCCAGCTAGCGGGACCACAGATACGCAGTATTTT.

Many counts were recorded for this clone. The chain links TRBV27 to TRBJ1-4; D is uncertain. Germline V gene data show CDR1 as MNHEY and CDR2 as SMNVEV (reference sequence). This CDR3 is 14 amino acids long. Trimming took 4 bases from V and 0 from J, leaving 6 bases between them. For the CDR3, the DNA is TGTGCCAGCAGTTACAGAGCAACTAATGAAAAACTGTTTTTT. Residues: CASSYRATNEKLFF.

The V gene is TRBV4-2, the J gene TRBJ2-1, with 15 positions matching TRBD2. CDR1 is LGHNA, CDR2 YNFKEQ, per germline. With 6 bases clipped from V and 6 bases from J, the junction kept 15 bases outside the gene matches. This CDR3 is built from 19 residues. The CDR3 DNA reads as TGTGCCAGCAGTCTGACCAGCGGGACTAGCGGGAGGAGTCTCAATGAGCAGTTCTTC. Encoded protein: CASSLTSGTSGRSLNEQFF.

This rearrangement joins TRBV28 to TRBJ2-7; 7 bases match TRBD2. Looked up from germline, CDR1 is MDHEN and CDR2 is SYDVKM. Trimming at V came to 10 bases and at J to 3 bases, leaving 6 bases not matched to a gene. The CDR3 sequence is 12 residues long. The CDR3 here is CATGEGLYEQYF. In nucleotides, the CDR3 is TGTGCCACGGGGGAGGGCCTCTACGAGCAGTACTTC.

For the CDR3, the DNA is TGTGCCAGCACCCTTACCGGGACAGGGTCTTTACGCGGCTACACCTTC. Its translation is CASTLTGTGSLRGYTF. The chain joins TRBV7-8 to TRBJ1-2; 9 nucleotides align to TRBD1. Per the germline V gene, CDR1 is SGHVS and CDR2 is FQNEAQ. Germline trimming cut 7 bases from V and 8 bases from J; bases unmatched to any gene: 17. The CDR3 is 16 residues long.

The chain is built from TRBV24-1 and TRBJ1-5; D remains ambiguous. The V gene's germline CDR1 is KGHDR and CDR2 SFDVKD. The CDR3 contains 13 residues. V dropped 8 bases and J dropped 7 bases, with 14 bases sitting between them. The CDR3 DNA sequence: TGTGCCACCAAAGGAGGGCTCGGACAGCCCCAGCATTTT. Its protein product is CATKGGLGQPQHF.

The chain couples TRBV9 to TRBJ2-1; D is unresolved. CDR1 and CDR2 from the germline V gene are SGDLS and YYNGEE. CDR3 length: 17 amino acids. With 2 bases removed from V and 7 bases from J, the gap between germline ends came to 22 bases. The CDR3 DNA reads TGTGCCAGCAGCGTCGAATCGCCCAGCTGGAGTACGAATGAGCAGTTCTTC. This encodes CASSVESPSWSTNEQFF.

The chain uses TRBV27 and TRBJ1-2; tentatively, D is TRBD1 (5 bases). The CDR3 covers 15 residues. Trimming left V 0 bases short and J 0 bases short, with 8 bases between. CDR1 is MNHEY, CDR2 SMNVEV, per germline (reference sequence). The CDR3 spells CASSLSRQPNYGYTF. CDR3 in DNA: TGTGCCAGCAGTTTATCGCGACAGCCTAACTATGGCTACACCTTC.